This T cell receptor beta chain was documented in a study of response to subunit inactivated influenza vaccine. From the RT-PCR reads, TCRdb called clonotypes with MiXCR, one entry per CDR3 protein. The sample records about 620,000 distinct CDR3 sequences, 12% being singletons. The sequencing used PBMCs from blood, collected on the day of vaccination. This receptor was identified in a man in his fifties or sixties who received an inactivated influenza vaccine.

The CDR3 sequence: CASSRKLAGGETQYF. CDR3 nucleotides: TGTGCCAGCAGCCGCAAACTAGCGGGGGGTGAGACGCAGTATTTT. The chain has TRBV5-6 and TRBJ2-3; 12 bases fit TRBD2. This CDR3 has 15 residues. CDR1 and CDR2 from the germline V gene are SGHDT and YYEEEE. Germline trimming cut 4 bases from V and 9 bases from J; bases unmatched to any gene: 9.